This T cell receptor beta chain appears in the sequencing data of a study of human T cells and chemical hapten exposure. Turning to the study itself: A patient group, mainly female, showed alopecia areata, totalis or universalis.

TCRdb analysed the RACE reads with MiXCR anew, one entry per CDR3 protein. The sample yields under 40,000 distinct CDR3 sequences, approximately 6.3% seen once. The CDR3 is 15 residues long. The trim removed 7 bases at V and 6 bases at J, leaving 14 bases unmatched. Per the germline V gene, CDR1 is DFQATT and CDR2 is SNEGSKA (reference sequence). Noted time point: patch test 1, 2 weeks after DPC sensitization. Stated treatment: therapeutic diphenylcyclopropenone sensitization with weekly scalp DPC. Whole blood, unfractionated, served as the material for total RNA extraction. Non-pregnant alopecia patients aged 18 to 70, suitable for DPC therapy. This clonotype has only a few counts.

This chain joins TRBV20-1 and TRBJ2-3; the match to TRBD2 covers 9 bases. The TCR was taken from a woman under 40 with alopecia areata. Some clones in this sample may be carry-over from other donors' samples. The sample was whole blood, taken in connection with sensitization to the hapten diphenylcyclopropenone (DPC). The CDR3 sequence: CSVAAASGAGDTQYF. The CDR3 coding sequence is TGCAGTGTGGCGGCCGCTAGCGGGGCGGGTGATACGCAGTATTTT.